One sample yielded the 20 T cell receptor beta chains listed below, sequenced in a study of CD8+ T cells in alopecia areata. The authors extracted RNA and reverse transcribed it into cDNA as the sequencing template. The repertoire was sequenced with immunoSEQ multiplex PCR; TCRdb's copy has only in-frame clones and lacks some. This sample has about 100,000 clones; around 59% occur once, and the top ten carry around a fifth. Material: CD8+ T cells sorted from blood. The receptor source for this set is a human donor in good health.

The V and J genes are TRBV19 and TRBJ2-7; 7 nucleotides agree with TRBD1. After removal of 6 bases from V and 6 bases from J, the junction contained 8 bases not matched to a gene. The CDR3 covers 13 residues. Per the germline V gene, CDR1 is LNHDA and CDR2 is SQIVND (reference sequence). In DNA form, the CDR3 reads TGTGCCAGTAGACCACAGGGGTTCGGCGAGCAGTACTTC. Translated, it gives CASRPQGFGEQYF.

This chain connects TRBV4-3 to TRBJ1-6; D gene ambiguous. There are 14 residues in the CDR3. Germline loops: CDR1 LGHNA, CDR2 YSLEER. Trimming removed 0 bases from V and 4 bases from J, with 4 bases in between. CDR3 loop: CASSQDGYNSPLHF. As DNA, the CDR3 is TGCGCCAGCAGCCAAGACGGGTATAATTCACCCCTCCACTTT.

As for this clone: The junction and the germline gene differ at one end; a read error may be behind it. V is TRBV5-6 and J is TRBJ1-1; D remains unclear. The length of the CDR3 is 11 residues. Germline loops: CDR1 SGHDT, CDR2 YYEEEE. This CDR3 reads CASSLGILTVF. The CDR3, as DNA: TGTGCCAGCAGCTTGGGTATACTCACGGTCTTT.

The CDR3 loop reads CASSEGDWLSYEQYF. The CDR3 nucleotides are TGTGCCAGCAGTGAGGGGGACTGGCTATCCTACGAGCAGTACTTC. The chain employs TRBV2 and TRBJ2-7; D may be TRBD2 (6 bases). The length of the CDR3 is 15 residues. V shed 3 bases and J shed 1 base, with 13 bases lying between them. Per germline, CDR1 SNHLY and CDR2 FYNNEI. Drawing the rest from reference TRBV2 and TRBJ2-7, the complete variable domain is EPEVTQTPSHQVTQMGQEVILRCVPISNHLYFYWYRQILGQKVEFLVSFYNNEISEKSEIFDDQFSVERPDGSNFTLKIRSTKLEDSAMYFCASSEGDWLSYEQYFGPGTRLTVT.

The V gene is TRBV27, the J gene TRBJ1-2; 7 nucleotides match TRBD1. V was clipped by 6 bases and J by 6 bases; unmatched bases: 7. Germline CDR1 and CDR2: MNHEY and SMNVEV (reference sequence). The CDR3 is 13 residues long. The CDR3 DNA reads TGTGCCAGCAGCCGGGACAGAAGTGATGGCTACACCTTC. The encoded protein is CASSRDRSDGYTF.

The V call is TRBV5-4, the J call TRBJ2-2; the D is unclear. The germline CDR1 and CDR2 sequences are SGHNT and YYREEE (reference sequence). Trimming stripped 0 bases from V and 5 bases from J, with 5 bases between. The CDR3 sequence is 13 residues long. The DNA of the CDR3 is TGTGCCAGCAGCTTGGGACCGACCGGGGAGCTGTTTTTT. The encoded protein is CASSLGPTGELFF.

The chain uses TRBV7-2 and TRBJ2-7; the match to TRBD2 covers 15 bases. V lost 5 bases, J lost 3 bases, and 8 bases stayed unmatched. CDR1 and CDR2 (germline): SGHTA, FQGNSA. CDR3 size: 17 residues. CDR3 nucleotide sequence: TGTGCCAGCAGCCCCGGACTAGCGGGGGGGATCGGCTACGAGCAGTACTTC. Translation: CASSPGLAGGIGYEQYF.

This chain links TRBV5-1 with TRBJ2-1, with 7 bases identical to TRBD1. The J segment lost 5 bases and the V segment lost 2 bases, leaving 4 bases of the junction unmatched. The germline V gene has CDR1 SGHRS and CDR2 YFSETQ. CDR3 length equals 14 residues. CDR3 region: CASSFPTGNNEQFF. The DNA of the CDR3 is TGCGCCAGCAGCTTTCCGACAGGGAACAATGAGCAGTTCTTC.

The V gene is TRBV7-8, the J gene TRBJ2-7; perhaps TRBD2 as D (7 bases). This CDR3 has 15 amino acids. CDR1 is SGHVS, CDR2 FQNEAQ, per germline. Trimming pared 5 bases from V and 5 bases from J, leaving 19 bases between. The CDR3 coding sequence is TGTGCCAGCAGCCCAGTGGGGGGGCGCTTCCACGAGCAGTACTTC. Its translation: CASSPVGGRFHEQYF.

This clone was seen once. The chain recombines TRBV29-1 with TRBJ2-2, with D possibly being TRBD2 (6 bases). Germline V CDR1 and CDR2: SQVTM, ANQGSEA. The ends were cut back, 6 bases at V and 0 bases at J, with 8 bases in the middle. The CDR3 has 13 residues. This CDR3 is CSVWGANTGELFF. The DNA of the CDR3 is TGCAGCGTGTGGGGGGCGAACACCGGGGAGCTGTTTTTT.

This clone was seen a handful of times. This CDR3 is CASSYPGTGFSSREQYF. In DNA form, the CDR3 reads TGTGCCAGCAGTTACCCCGGGACAGGGTTTAGTTCTCGCGAGCAGTACTTC. The V call is TRBV2, the J call TRBJ2-7; 9 nucleotides line up with TRBD1. Trimming cost V 5 bases and J 6 bases; bases outside gene matches: 17. This CDR3 spans 17 amino acids. In germline, CDR1 is SNHLY, CDR2 FYNNEI. Supplemented by reference TRBV2 and TRBJ2-7, the full variable domain reads EPEVTQTPSHQVTQMGQEVILRCVPISNHLYFYWYRQILGQKVEFLVSFYNNEISEKSEIFDDQFSVERPDGSNFTLKIRSTKLEDSAMYFCASSYPGTGFSSREQYFGPGTRLTVT.

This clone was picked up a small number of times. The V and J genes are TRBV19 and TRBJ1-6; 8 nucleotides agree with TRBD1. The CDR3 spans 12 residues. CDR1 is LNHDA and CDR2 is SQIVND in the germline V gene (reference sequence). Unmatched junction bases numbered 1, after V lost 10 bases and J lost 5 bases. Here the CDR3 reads CAKTGDNSPLHF. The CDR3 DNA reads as TGTGCCAAGACAGGGGATAATTCACCCCTCCACTTT.

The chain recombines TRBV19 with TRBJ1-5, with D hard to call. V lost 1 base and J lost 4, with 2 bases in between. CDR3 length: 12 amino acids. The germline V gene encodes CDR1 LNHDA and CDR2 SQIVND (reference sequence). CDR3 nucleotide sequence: TGTGCCAGTAGTATAGGTAATCAGCCCCAGCATTTT. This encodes CASSIGNQPQHF.

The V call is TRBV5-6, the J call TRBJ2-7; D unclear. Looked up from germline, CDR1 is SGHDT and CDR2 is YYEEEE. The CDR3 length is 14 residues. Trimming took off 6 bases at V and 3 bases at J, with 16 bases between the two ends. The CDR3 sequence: CASTFGSSVYEQYF. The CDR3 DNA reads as TGTGCCAGCACTTTTGGATCGTCGGTCTACGAGCAGTACTTC.

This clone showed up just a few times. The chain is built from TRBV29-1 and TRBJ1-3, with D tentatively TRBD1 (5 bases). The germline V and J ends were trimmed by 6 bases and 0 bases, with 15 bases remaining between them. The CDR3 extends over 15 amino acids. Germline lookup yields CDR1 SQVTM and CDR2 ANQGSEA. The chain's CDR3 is CSVGLVGDSGNTIYF. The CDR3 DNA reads TGCAGCGTCGGCCTCGTGGGGGACTCTGGAAACACCATATATTTT.

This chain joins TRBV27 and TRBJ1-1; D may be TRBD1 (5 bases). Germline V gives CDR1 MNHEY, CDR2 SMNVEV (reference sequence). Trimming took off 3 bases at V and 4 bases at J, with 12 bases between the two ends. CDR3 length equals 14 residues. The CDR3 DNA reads TGTGCCAGCAGTTTGGGGCCAGGAGGCACTGAAGCTTTCTTT. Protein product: CASSLGPGGTEAFF.

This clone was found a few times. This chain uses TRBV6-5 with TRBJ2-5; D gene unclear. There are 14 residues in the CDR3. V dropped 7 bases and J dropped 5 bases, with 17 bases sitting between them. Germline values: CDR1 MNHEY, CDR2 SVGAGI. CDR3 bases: TGTGCCAGCAATACTGGACCCGAAACGGAGACCCAGTACTTC. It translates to CASNTGPETETQYF.

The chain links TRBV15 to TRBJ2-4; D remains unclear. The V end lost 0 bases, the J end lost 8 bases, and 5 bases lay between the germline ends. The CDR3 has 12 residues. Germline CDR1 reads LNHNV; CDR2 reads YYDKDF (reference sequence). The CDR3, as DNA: TGTGCCACCAGCAGAGATGGGGACATTCAGTACTTC. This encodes CATSRDGDIQYF.

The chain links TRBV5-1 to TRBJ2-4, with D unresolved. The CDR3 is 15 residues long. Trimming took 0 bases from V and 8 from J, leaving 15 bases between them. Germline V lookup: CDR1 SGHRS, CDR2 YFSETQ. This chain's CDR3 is CASSLEAPSVDIQYF. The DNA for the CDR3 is TGCGCCAGCAGCTTGGAGGCTCCGTCTGTTGACATTCAGTACTTC.

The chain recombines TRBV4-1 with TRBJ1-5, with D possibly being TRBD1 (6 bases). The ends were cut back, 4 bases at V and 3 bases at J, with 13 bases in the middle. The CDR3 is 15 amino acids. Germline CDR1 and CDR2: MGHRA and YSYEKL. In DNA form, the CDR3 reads TGCGCCAGCAGCCCATTAACAGGGTACAATCAGCCCCAGCATTTT. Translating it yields CASSPLTGYNQPQHF.